Below are 11 T cell receptor beta chains sequenced from a single sample in a study of tumor and adjacent non-tumor tissue in lung cancer. TCRbeta libraries were built with three rounds of nested PCR, modified from ARM-PCR. TCRdb called the multiplex PCR reads again in MiXCR, with one record for every CDR3 protein. Of around 76,000 distinct CDR3 sequences listed, approximately 82% are singletons. RNA was extracted from bulk tissue without any cell sorting. The normal lung tissue was taken more than 3 cm from the tumor edge. Input material: distant non-tumor lung tissue. These receptors were obtained from a man aged 65 to 85 with non-small cell lung cancer.

Concerning this clonotype itself: This may be a read error: a much more frequent sequence differs by one nucleotide. The chain combines TRBV6-1 with TRBJ2-5; D unclear. CDR1 and CDR2 from the germline V gene are MNHNS and SASEGT. CDR3 length: 14 amino acids. CDR3 in amino acids: CVSSAAHGRETQYF. CDR3 in DNA: TGTGTCAGCAGCGCAGCTCACGGCCGGGAGACCCAGTACTTC.

The chain links TRBV6-5 to TRBJ2-1; possibly TRBD1 or TRBD2 for D (5 bases each). With 10 bases removed from V and 12 bases from J, the gap between germline ends came to 19 bases. CDR3 length: 12 residues. Germline V gene data show CDR1 as MNHEY and CDR2 as SVGAGI. The CDR3 reads CANRSGTRRQFF. CDR3 nucleotide sequence: TGTGCCAACAGGAGCGGCACCCGGAGGCAGTTCTTC.

As concerns this clonotype: This clone may be a read error of a much larger clone one base away. The chain is built from TRBV2 and TRBJ1-1; D gene unclear. CDR3 length: 15 amino acids. Germline CDR1 is SNHLY and CDR2 is FYNNEI. As DNA, the CDR3 is TGTACCAGCAGTGCTTCATACAGCGGTTCGACTGAAGCTTTCTTT. The encoded protein is CTSSASYSGSTEAFF. The whole variable domain, remainder taken from reference TRBV2 and TRBJ1-1, is EPEVTQTPSHQVTQMGQEVILRCVPISNHLYFYWYRQILGQKVEFLVSFYNNEISEKSEIFDDQFSVERPDGSNFTLKIRSTKLEDSAMYFCTSSASYSGSTEAFFGQGTRLTVV.

V gene TRBV6-2 or TRBV6-3 combines with J gene TRBJ1-1; D unclear. The CDR3 runs to 15 residues. Germline V gene lookup returns CDR1 MNHEY and CDR2 SVGEGT. CDR3 coding DNA: TGTGTCAGGCGAGCTTTTGTGGAACAAGGAAGAGAAGCTTTCTTT. Residues: CVRRAFVEQGREAFF.

This clonotype was picked up many times. The gene calls are TRBV6-1 and TRBJ1-1, with D possibly matching TRBD1 (5 bases). This CDR3 region has 13 residues. V lost 7 bases and J 1 base, leaving 10 bases between the germline ends. In germline, CDR1 is MNHNS, CDR2 SASEGT. As DNA, the CDR3 is TGTGCCAGCACCAGGGTATGGAACACTGAAGCTTTCTTT. As protein: CASTRVWNTEAFF.

With respect to this clonotype: The junction shows a germline mismatch at one end, possibly a read error. CDR3 sequence (DNA): TGTGCCAGCAGCCTCCGCAACGGGAGCTCTGGGGCCAACATCCTGACTTTC. This sequence encodes CASSLRNGSSGANILTF. This chain connects TRBV6-6 to TRBJ2-6; tentative D call: TRBD2 (6 bases). The V gene's germline CDR1 is MNHNY and CDR2 SVGAGI (reference sequence). The CDR3 has 17 residues.

Concerning this clonotype: One junction end does not reproduce the germline sequence, and a read error may be involved. The chain uses TRBV12-3 or TRBV12-4 and TRBJ1-3, with 7 positions matching TRBD1. This CDR3 comprises 18 residues. The CDR3: CVSSRPATGIGSGNIIYF. In DNA, the CDR3 is TGTGTCAGCAGTCGTCCCGCGACAGGGATCGGCTCTGGAAACATCATATATTTT.

The V call is TRBV11-2, the J call TRBJ2-5; a possible D gene is TRBD2 (5 bases). There are 15 residues in the CDR3. The V gene's germline CDR1 is SGHAT and CDR2 FQNNGV. V was pared by 11 bases and J by 5 bases, with 24 bases between. CDR3 nucleotide sequence: TGTGCCGGTAGCTTAACTTGGACCCGGAGGGAGACCCAGTACTTC. This translates into CAGSLTWTRRETQYF.

The chain couples TRBV5-5 to TRBJ1-2; D gene unclear. V was cut by 0 bases and J by 4 bases, with 13 bases left in between. CDR1 SGHKS and CDR2 YYEKEE come from the germline V gene (reference sequence). There are 15 residues in the CDR3. CDR3 coding DNA: TGTGCCAGCAGCTTGGGGGCCCGCGACCTCTATGGCTACACCTTC. This encodes CASSLGARDLYGYTF.

The count of this clonotype is one. CDR3 loop: CSVGTGMEETQYF. The CDR3 coding sequence is TGCAGCGTGGGAACGGGGATGGAAGAGACCCAGTACTTC. The chain uses TRBV29-1 and TRBJ2-5; TRBD2 might be the D (5 bases). Trimming cost V 6 bases and J 3 bases, with 14 bases left between them. CDR1 is SQVTM, CDR2 ANQGSEA, per germline. The CDR3 sequence is 13 residues long.

The genes are TRBV7-8 and TRBJ2-7; the D is unclear. Trimming took 8 bases from V and 6 from J, leaving 14 bases between them. Germline values: CDR1 SGHVS, CDR2 FQNEAQ. The CDR3 has 12 amino acids. The CDR3 DNA is TGTGCCAGCGGCGAGCCGCGTGGCGAGCAGTACTTC. Residues: CASGEPRGEQYF.